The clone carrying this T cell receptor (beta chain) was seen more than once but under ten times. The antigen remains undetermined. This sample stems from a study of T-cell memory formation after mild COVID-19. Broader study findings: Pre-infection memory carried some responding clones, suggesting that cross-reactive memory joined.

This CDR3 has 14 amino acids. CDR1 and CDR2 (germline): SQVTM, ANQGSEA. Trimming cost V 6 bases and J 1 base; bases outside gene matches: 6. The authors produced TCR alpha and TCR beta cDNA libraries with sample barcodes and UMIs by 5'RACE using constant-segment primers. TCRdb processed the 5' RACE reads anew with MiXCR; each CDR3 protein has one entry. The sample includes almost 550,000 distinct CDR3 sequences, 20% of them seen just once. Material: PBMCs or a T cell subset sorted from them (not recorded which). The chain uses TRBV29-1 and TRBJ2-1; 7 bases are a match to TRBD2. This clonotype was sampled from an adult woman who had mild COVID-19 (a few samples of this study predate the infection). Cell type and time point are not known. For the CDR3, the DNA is TGCAGCGTGGCCCCGGGGGGATCCTACAATGAGCAGTTCTTC. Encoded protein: CSVAPGGSYNEQFF.